The 23 T cell receptor beta chains below were found in one sample sequenced in a study of blood T cell repertoires in COVID-19. This table comes from immunoSEQ multiplex PCR, and its TCRdb copy is limited to in-frame clones, with some not included. The sample has about 100,000 clones; around 81% are singletons. The specimen sequenced was peripheral blood. The receptors stem from a man aged 50-59 years with active or convalescent COVID-19.

This chain joins TRBV20-1 and TRBJ2-1; 10 bases are a match to TRBD2. Germline V CDR1 and CDR2: DFQATT, SNEGSKA (reference sequence). The CDR3 sequence is 15 residues long. With 3 bases clipped from V and 5 bases from J, the junction kept 7 bases outside the gene matches. The CDR3 loop reads CSASGMSGRDNEQFF. DNA of the CDR3: TGCAGTGCTAGTGGAATGAGCGGGAGGGACAATGAGCAGTTCTTC.

In regard to this clone: Other DNA sequences in this specimen translate into the identical CDR3. V and J are TRBV24-1 and TRBJ2-1, with D possibly matching TRBD2 (6 bases). The germline V gene has CDR1 KGHDR and CDR2 SFDVKD. CDR3 length: 16 residues. Trimming shortened V by 3 bases and J by 1 base, and 12 bases separated the two germline ends. The CDR3 nucleotides read TGTGCCACCAGTGATCCAGCCGGGAGTTCCTACAATGAGCAGTTCTTC. Its protein product is CATSDPAGSSYNEQFF.

The chain links TRBV27 to TRBJ2-7, with 10 bases identical to TRBD2. CDR1 is MNHEY and CDR2 is SMNVEV in the germline V gene (reference sequence). CDR3 size: 14 residues. V trimming: 6 bases; J trimming: 3 bases; junction bases outside the gene matches: 5. CDR3 bases: TGTGCCAGCAGCCGACTAGCGGGTATCTACGAGCAGTACTTC. It codes for CASSRLAGIYEQYF.

The chain couples TRBV3-1 (or the pseudogene TRBV3-2) to TRBJ2-2; the match to TRBD2 covers 14 bases. This CDR3 has 20 amino acids. In germline, CDR1 is LGHDT, CDR2 YNNKEL (reference sequence). J was trimmed by 1 base and V by 0 bases; bases with no gene match: 7. In DNA, the CDR3 is TGTGCCAGCAGCCAAGATAGGGGACTAGCGGGAGCTCGGAACACCGGGGAGCTGTTTTTT. This sequence encodes CASSQDRGLAGARNTGELFF.

The chain combines TRBV9 with TRBJ1-3; maybe TRBD1 (6 bases). CDR3 size: 14 residues. Germline V gene lookup returns CDR1 SGDLS and CDR2 YYNGEE. V lost 2 bases and J lost 4, with 10 bases in between. CDR3 nucleotide sequence: TGTGCCAGCAGCGTGGCAGGGGCCGGAAACACCATATATTTT. Translating it yields CASSVAGAGNTIYF.

This chain connects TRBV6-5 to TRBJ1-2; TRBD1 is a possible D gene (6 bases). CDR3 length: 12 amino acids. The V end lost 7 bases, the J end lost 5 bases, and 11 bases lay between the germline ends. CDR1 MNHEY and CDR2 SVGAGI come from the germline V gene. Written as DNA, the CDR3 is TGTGCCAGCACTGGACAGTTATATGGCTACACCTTC. Translation: CASTGQLYGYTF.

The genes are TRBV2 and TRBJ2-1; no reliable D call. V lost 2 bases, J lost 3 bases, and 5 bases lay in between. This CDR3 spans 13 amino acids. Germline loops: CDR1 SNHLY, CDR2 FYNNEI. The CDR3 here is CASSEQVYNEQFF. CDR3 coding DNA: TGTGCCAGCAGTGAACAGGTCTACAATGAGCAGTTCTTC.

The V gene is TRBV9, the J gene TRBJ2-3; 13 nucleotides match TRBD2. V lost 3 bases, J lost 6 bases, and 10 bases stayed unmatched. Germline V gene lookup returns CDR1 SGDLS and CDR2 YYNGEE. This CDR3 is built from 17 residues. The CDR3 DNA reads as TGTGCCAGCAGCGGGTTAGGACTAGCGGGAGTTGGGGATACGCAGTATTTT. Translating gives CASSGLGLAGVGDTQYF.

In regard to this clone: The sample holds other DNA sequences that translate to the same CDR3. CDR3 loop: CASSLASGSYNEQFF. CDR3 in DNA: TGCGCCAGCAGCTTGGCTAGCGGGAGCTACAATGAGCAGTTCTTC. The rearrangement uses TRBV5-1 and TRBJ2-1; 10 bases match TRBD2. Unmatched junction bases numbered 0, after V lost 0 bases and J lost 3 bases. This CDR3 has 15 residues. The V gene's germline CDR1 is SGHRS and CDR2 YFSETQ.

The J gene is TRBJ1-4, the V gene TRBV18; D remains ambiguous. Trimming left V 3 bases short and J 8 bases short, with 10 bases between. The CDR3 totals 13 residues. Germline V gene data show CDR1 as KGHSH and CDR2 as LQKENI. The CDR3 sequence is CASSPRRGEKLFF. The CDR3 region has the DNA TGTGCCAGCTCACCTAGAAGAGGCGAAAAACTGTTTTTT.

V and J are TRBV5-8 and TRBJ1-5; 7 bases map to TRBD1. Unmatched junction bases numbered 6, after V lost 4 bases and J lost 2 bases. The CDR3 loop spans 15 amino acids. Germline V lookup: CDR1 SGHTS, CDR2 YDEGEE. The CDR3 DNA is TGTGCCAGCAGCGCCTATACAGGGGGCAATCAGCCCCAGCATTTT. Residues: CASSAYTGGNQPQHF.

The CDR3 bases are TGCGCCAGCAGCTTGGTGTCCGGGAGGTACACTGAAGCTTTCTTT. As protein: CASSLVSGRYTEAFF. This chain joins TRBV5-1 and TRBJ1-1; no clear D. This CDR3 comprises 15 residues. CDR1 and CDR2 (germline): SGHRS, YFSETQ. The V end was cut by 0 bases, the J end by 3 bases, with 12 bases between. Combining the CDR3 with reference TRBV5-1 and TRBJ1-1 gives the whole variable domain KAGVTQTPRYLIKTRGQQVTLSCSPISGHRSVSWYQQTPGQGLQFLFEYFSETQRNKGNFPGRFSGRQFSNSRSEMNVSTLELGDSALYLCASSLVSGRYTEAFFGQGTRLTVV.

This clone occurred a few times. The V and J genes are TRBV30 and TRBJ2-3, with 13 positions matching TRBD2. Germline CDR1 is GTSNPN and CDR2 is SVGIG (reference sequence). J gave up 7 bases and V 8 bases, and 9 bases lay outside the gene matches. This CDR3 contains 14 residues. As DNA, the CDR3 is TGTGCCGGAAAGGGACTAGCGGGATCAAATACGCAGTATTTT. Residues: CAGKGLAGSNTQYF.

V and J are TRBV11-3 and TRBJ2-3; 8 bases are a match to TRBD2. Germline V gene lookup returns CDR1 SGHNT and CDR2 YENEEA. The CDR3 loop spans 15 amino acids. After removal of 5 bases from V and 1 base from J, the junction contained 5 bases not matched to a gene. CDR3 sequence reads: CASSPTSGGTDTQYF. DNA of the CDR3: TGTGCCAGCAGCCCAACTAGCGGAGGCACAGATACGCAGTATTTT.

This clone has just a few counts. This sample also contains other DNA sequences that code for the same CDR3. This sequence joins TRBV12-3 or TRBV12-4 and TRBJ2-7; 7 nucleotides agree with TRBD1. The CDR3 length is 13 residues. The trim removed 5 bases at V and 4 bases at J, leaving 5 bases unmatched. The CDR3 reads CASSPDRAYEQYF. CDR3 bases: TGTGCCAGCAGTCCCGACAGGGCTTACGAGCAGTACTTC.

The chain combines TRBV29-1 with TRBJ1-1, with 11 bases lining up with TRBD1. Germline V CDR1 and CDR2: SQVTM, ANQGSEA. This CDR3 has 14 amino acids. V was clipped by 6 bases and J by 6 bases; unmatched bases: 9. The CDR3 sequence is CSVCKGQGESEAFF. The CDR3 DNA is TGCAGCGTGTGTAAGGGACAGGGGGAGTCTGAAGCTTTCTTT.

The chain carries TRBV27 and TRBJ1-6; 8 nucleotides match TRBD1. The J segment lost 0 bases and the V segment lost 6 bases, leaving 4 bases of the junction unmatched. Germline CDR1 is MNHEY and CDR2 is SMNVEV (reference sequence). This CDR3 has 16 residues. CDR3 protein: CASRQGEGSYNSPLHF. The CDR3 bases are TGTGCCAGCAGACAGGGGGAGGGCTCCTATAATTCACCCCTCCACTTT.

The chain couples TRBV7-2 to TRBJ1-6, with D unclear. Looked up from germline, CDR1 is SGHTA and CDR2 is FQGNSA. V was cut by 3 bases and J by 0 bases, with 9 bases left in between. This CDR3 is built from 16 residues. The chain's CDR3 is CASSFQTSSYNSPLHF. DNA of the CDR3: TGTGCCAGCAGCTTTCAGACTAGCTCCTATAATTCACCCCTCCACTTT.

The rearrangement links TRBV7-9 to TRBJ2-5, with 8 bases fitting TRBD2. The CDR3 loop spans 16 amino acids. Unmatched junction bases numbered 12, after V lost 5 bases and J lost 4 bases. The germline V gene encodes CDR1 SEHNR and CDR2 FQNEAQ (reference sequence). The CDR3 spells CASSRSGPGGAETQYF. The CDR3, as DNA: TGTGCCAGCAGCCGAAGTGGGCCCGGGGGGGCAGAGACCCAGTACTTC.

The chain joins TRBV2 to TRBJ1-5; a possible D gene is TRBD1 (6 bases). V lost 6 bases and J lost 5, with 14 bases in between. The CDR3 contains 14 residues. CDR1 is SNHLY, CDR2 FYNNEI, per germline. The CDR3 sequence: CASSFGTQDQPQHF. As DNA, the CDR3 is TGTGCCAGCAGCTTCGGGACACAAGATCAGCCCCAGCATTTT.

This rearrangement joins TRBV11-1 to TRBJ1-5; TRBD1 aligns across 8 bases. CDR3 length: 13 residues. After removal of 3 bases from V and 5 bases from J, the junction contained 0 bases not matched to a gene. Germline CDR1 is SGHAT and CDR2 is FQDESV (reference sequence). The DNA for the CDR3 is TGTGCCAGCAGCTTGGACAGGGATCAGCCCCAGCATTTT. Protein: CASSLDRDQPQHF. The complete variable domain, with remaining parts taken from reference TRBV11-1 and TRBJ1-5, reads EAEVAQSPRYKITEKSQAVAFWCDPISGHATLYWYRQILGQGPELLVQFQDESVVDDSQLPKDRFSAERLKGVDSTLKIQPAELGDSAMYLCASSLDRDQPQHFGDGTRLSIL.

V gene TRBV24-1 combines with J gene TRBJ2-1; the match to TRBD2 covers 10 bases. Germline trimming cut 4 bases from V and 3 bases from J; bases unmatched to any gene: 5. The CDR3 contains 16 residues. In germline, CDR1 is KGHDR, CDR2 SFDVKD. The DNA for the CDR3 is TGTGCCACCAGTGACCCTAGCGGGAGCAACTACAATGAGCAGTTCTTC. This sequence encodes CATSDPSGSNYNEQFF.

This chain joins TRBV5-1 and TRBJ1-3; 8 bases agree with TRBD1. The CDR3 is 15 residues long. The V gene end was trimmed by 0 bases and the J gene end by 3 bases; junction bases not matched to a gene: 2. Germline V lookup: CDR1 SGHRS, CDR2 YFSETQ. The CDR3 region is CASSLDRGIGNTIYF. In nucleotides, the CDR3 is TGCGCCAGCAGCTTGGACAGGGGGATTGGAAACACCATATATTTT.